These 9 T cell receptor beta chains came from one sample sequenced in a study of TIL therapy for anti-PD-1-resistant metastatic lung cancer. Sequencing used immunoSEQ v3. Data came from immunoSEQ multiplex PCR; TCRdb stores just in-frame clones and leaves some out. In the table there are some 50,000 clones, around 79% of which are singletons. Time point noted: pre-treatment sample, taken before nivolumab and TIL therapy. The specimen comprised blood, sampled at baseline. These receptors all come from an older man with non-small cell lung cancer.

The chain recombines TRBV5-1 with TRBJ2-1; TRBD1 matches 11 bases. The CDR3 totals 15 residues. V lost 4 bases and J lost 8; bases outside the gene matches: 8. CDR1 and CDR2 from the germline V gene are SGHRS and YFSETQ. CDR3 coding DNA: TGCGCCAGCAGCCCCGGACAGGGGGCGGGGGATGAGCAGTTCTTC. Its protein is CASSPGQGAGDEQFF.

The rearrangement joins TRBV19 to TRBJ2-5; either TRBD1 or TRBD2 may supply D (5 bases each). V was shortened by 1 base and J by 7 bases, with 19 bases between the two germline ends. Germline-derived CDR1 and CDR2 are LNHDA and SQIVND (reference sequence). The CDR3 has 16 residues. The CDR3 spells CASSIGWGTSERTQYF. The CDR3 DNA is TGTGCCAGTAGTATAGGGTGGGGGACGTCCGAACGGACCCAGTACTTC.

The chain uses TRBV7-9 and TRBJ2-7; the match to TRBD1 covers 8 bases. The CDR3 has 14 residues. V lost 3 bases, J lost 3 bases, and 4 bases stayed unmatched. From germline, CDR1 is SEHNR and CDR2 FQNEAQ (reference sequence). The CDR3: CASSLGQALYEQYF. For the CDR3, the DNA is TGTGCCAGCAGCTTGGGACAGGCTCTCTACGAGCAGTACTTC. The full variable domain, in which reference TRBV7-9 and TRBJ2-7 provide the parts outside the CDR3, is DTGVSQNPRHKITKRGQNVTFRCDPISEHNRLYWYRQTLGQGPEFLTYFQNEAQLEKSRLLSDRFSAERPKGSFSTLEIQRTEQGDSAMYLCASSLGQALYEQYFGPGTRLTVT.

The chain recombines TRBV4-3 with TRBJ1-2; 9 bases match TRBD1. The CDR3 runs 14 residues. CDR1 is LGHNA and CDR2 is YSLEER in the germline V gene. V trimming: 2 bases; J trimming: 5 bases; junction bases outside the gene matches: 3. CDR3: CASSQPGQGYGYTF. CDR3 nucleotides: TGCGCCAGCAGCCAACCGGGACAGGGTTATGGCTACACCTTC.

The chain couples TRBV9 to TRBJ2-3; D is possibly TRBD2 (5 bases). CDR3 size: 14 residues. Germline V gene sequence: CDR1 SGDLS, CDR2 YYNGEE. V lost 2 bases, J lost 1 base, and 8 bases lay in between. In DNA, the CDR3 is TGTGCCAGCAGCGTCGGGGTTGGCACAGATACGCAGTATTTT. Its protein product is CASSVGVGTDTQYF. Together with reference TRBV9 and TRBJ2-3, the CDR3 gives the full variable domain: DSGVTQTPKHLITATGQRVTLRCSPRSGDLSVYWYQQSLDQGLQFLIQYYNGEERAKGNILERFSAQQFPDLHSELNLSSLELGDSALYFCASSVGVGTDTQYFGPGTRLTVL.

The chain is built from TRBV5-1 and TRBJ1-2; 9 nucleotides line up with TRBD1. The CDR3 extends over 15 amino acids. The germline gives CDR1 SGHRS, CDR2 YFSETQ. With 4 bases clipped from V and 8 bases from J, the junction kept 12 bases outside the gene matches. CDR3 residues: CASSPAGTGTWGYTF. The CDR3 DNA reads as TGCGCCAGCAGCCCAGCTGGGACAGGGACTTGGGGCTACACCTTC.

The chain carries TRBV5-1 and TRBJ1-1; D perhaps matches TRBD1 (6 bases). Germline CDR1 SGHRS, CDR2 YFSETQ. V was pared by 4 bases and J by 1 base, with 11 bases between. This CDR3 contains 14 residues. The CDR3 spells CASSERTANTEAFF. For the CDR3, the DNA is TGCGCCAGCAGCGAGAGGACAGCGAACACTGAAGCTTTCTTT.

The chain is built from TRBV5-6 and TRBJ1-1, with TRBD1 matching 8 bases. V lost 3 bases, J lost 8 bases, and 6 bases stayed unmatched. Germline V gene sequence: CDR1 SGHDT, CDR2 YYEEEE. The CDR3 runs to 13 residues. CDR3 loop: CASSYLDREEAFF. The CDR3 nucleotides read TGTGCCAGCAGCTACCTGGACAGGGAGGAAGCTTTCTTT.

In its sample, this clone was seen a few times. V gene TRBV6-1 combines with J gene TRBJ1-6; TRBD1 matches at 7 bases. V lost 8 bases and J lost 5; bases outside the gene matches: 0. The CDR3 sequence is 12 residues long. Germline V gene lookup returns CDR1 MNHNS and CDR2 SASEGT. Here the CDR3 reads CASQGDNSPLHF. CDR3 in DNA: TGTGCCAGCCAGGGGGATAATTCACCCCTCCACTTT.